Here is one T cell receptor (beta chain) with its context. The target antigen is unknown. V was clipped by 3 bases and J by 7 bases, with 12 bases between them. This CDR3 is built from 13 residues. The germline CDR1 and CDR2 sequences are MGHDK and SYGVNS. The sample belongs to a study of T cell responses to AZD1222 COVID-19 vaccine. Whole-study results and caveats: The study found Spike-specific TCR breadth and depth rose after two AZD1222 doses.

The table came from immunoSEQ multiplex PCR; TCRdb's copy has only in-frame clones and leaves some out. This sample yields approximately 100,000 clones, of which around 90% are seen a single time; roughly 4% belongs to the top ten. This material consisted of peripheral blood, taken on day 0 of AZD1222 vaccination. This chain uses TRBV25-1 with TRBJ1-1; D perhaps matches TRBD1 (5 bases). This clonotype originated in an adult in good health. The CDR3 is CASSDNGAFEAFF. CDR3 sequence (DNA): TGTGCCAGCAGTGATAATGGGGCATTTGAAGCTTTCTTT.